This T cell receptor beta chain was obtained from a study of blood T cell repertoires in COVID-19. Study-wide background: Some COVID-19 samples were acute and others convalescent; all came from the United States, Italy and Spain. T cells, B-cell-depleted T cells, or PBMCs provided the cDNA or gDNA that served as material.

Germline V gives CDR1 SGDLS, CDR2 YYNGEE. Deletions cut 3 bases from V and 6 bases from J, with 19 bases between. CDR3 length: 15 amino acids. Original analysis: How many nucleated cells were present was estimated from reference gene primer amplification. Measured with immunoSEQ multiplex PCR; TCRdb has only the in-frame clones, and not every one. V and J calls and clone size follow that table, whereas D and trimming were derived from the DNA. The sample contains roughly 150,000 clones, under 90% of which appear only once. The specimen was peripheral blood. The chain recombines TRBV9 with TRBJ2-7; a possible D gene is TRBD1 (7 bases). This receptor was obtained from a woman older than 75 with acute or convalescent COVID-19. The CDR3 region has the DNA TGTGCCAGCAGCGCCACCGGAAATCAGGGGGGCGAGCAGTACTTC. The encoded protein is CASSATGNQGGEQYF.